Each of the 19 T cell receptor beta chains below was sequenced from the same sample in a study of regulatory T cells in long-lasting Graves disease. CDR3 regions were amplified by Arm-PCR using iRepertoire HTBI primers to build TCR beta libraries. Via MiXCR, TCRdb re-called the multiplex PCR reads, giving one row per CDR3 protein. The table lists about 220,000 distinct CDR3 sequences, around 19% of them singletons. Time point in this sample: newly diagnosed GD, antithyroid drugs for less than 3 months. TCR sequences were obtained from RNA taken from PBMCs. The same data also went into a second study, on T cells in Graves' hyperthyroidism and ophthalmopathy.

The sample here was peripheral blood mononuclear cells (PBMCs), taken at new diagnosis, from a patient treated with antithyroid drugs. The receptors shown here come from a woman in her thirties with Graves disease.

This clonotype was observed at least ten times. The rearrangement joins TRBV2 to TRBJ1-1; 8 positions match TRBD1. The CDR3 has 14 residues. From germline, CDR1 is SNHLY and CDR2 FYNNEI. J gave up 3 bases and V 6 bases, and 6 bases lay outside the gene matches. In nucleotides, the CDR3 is TGTGCCAGCAGGTGGACAGGGATTGACACTGAAGCTTTCTTT. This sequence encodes CASRWTGIDTEAFF.

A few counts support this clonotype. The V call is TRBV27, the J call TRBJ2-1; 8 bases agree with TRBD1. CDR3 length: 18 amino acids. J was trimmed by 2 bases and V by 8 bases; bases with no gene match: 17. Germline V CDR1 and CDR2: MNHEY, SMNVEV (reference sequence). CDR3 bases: TGTGCCAGCCTTTATCATATCCGGACAGGGAGCCCCTACAATGAGCAGTTCTTC. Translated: CASLYHIRTGSPYNEQFF.

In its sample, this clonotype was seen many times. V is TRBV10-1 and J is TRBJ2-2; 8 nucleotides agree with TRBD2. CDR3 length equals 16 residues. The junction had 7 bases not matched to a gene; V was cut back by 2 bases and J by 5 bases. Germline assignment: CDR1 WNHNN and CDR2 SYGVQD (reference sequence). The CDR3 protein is CASSERGSGTTGELFF. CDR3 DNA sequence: TGCGCCAGCAGTGAGAGGGGTAGCGGGACAACCGGGGAGCTGTTTTTT.

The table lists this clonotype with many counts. CDR3 in amino acids: CASSQAGQGSYTEAFF. DNA of the CDR3: TGTGCCAGCAGTCAGGCGGGACAGGGGTCCTACACTGAAGCTTTCTTT. The chain carries TRBV28 and TRBJ1-1, with 10 nucleotides matching TRBD1. After removal of 5 bases from V and 3 bases from J, the junction contained 9 bases not matched to a gene. Germline CDR1 is MDHEN and CDR2 is SYDVKM. This CDR3 comprises 16 residues.

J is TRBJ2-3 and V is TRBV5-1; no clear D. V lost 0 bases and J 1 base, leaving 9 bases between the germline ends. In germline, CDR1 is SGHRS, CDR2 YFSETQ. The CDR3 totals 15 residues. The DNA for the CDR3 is TGCGCCAGCAGCTTGGGCAGGATCGGCACAGATACGCAGTATTTT. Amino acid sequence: CASSLGRIGTDTQYF. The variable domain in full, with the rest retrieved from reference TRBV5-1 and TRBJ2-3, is KAGVTQTPRYLIKTRGQQVTLSCSPISGHRSVSWYQQTPGQGLQFLFEYFSETQRNKGNFPGRFSGRQFSNSRSEMNVSTLELGDSALYLCASSLGRIGTDTQYFGPGTRLTVL.

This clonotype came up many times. CDR3 loop: CAYTGGPSYNEQFF. In DNA, the CDR3 is TGTGCCTACACGGGGGGTCCCTCCTACAATGAGCAGTTCTTC. The chain recombines TRBV30 with TRBJ2-1, with 7 bases that match TRBD2. Trimming at V came to 7 bases and at J to 0 bases, leaving 6 bases not matched to a gene. The CDR3 runs to 14 residues. Germline V gene data show CDR1 as GTSNPN and CDR2 as SVGIG (reference sequence). Full variable domain (outside the CDR3, taken from reference TRBV30 and TRBJ2-1): SQTIHQWPATLVQPVGSPLSLECTVEGTSNPNLYWYRQAAGRGLQLLFYSVGIGQISSEVPQNLSASRPQDRQFILSSKKLLLSDSGFYLCAYTGGPSYNEQFFGPGTRLTVL.

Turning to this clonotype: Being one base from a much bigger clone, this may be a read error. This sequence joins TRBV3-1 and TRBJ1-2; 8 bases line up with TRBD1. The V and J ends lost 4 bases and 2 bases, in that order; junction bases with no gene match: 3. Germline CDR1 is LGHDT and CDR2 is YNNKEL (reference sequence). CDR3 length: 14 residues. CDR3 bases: TGTGCCAGCAGCCCCCGGACAGGGAACTATGGCTACACCTTC. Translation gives CASSPRTGNYGYTF.

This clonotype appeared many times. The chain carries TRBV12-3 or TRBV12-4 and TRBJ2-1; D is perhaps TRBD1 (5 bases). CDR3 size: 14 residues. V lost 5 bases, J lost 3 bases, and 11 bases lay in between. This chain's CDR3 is CASSPGDSYNEQFF. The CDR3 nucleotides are TGTGCCAGCAGTCCTGGAGACAGCTACAATGAGCAGTTCTTC.

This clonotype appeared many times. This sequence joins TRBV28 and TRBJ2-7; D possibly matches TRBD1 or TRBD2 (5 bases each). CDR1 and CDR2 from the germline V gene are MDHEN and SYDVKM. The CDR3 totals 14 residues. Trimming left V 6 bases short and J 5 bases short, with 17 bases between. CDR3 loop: CASSPPWGSNEQYF. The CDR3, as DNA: TGTGCCAGCAGCCCCCCCTGGGGGAGCAACGAGCAGTACTTC.

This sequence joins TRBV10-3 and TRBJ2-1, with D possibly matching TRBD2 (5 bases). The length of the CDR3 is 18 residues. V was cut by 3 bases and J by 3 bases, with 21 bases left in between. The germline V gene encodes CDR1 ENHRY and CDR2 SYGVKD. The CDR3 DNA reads TGTGCCATCAGTGAAGGCCACTTGCGGAGGAGGAACTACAATGAGCAGTTCTTC. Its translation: CAISEGHLRRRNYNEQFF.

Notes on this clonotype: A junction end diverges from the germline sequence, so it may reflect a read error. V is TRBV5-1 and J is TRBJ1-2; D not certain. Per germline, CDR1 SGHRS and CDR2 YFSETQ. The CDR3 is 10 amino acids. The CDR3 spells CVSSGTRRTF. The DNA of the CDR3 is TGCGTCAGCAGCGGCACTCGCCGCACCTTC.

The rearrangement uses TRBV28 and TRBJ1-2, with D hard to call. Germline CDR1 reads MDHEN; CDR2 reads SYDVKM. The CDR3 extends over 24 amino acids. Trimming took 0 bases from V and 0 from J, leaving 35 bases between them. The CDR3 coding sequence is TGTGCCAGCAGTTTATGGAGGTCCACAAATCCCGCAGGTGACGTTTTCAGGACTAACTATGGCTACACCTTC. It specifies CASSLWRSTNPAGDVFRTNYGYTF.

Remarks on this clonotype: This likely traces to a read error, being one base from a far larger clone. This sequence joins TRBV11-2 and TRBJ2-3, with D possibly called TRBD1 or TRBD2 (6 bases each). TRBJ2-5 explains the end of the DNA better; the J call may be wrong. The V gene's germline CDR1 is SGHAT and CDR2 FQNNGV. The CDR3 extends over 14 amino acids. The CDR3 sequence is CASSVTGRQEAQYF. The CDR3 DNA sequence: TGTGCCAGCAGTGTCACAGGGAGGCAAGAGGCCCAGTACTTC.

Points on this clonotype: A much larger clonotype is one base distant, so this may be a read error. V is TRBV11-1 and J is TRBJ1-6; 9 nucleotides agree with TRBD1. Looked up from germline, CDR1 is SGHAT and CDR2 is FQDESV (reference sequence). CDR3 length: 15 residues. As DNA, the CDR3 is TGTGCCAGCAGCCCCGGACAGGGGCTTAATTCACCCCCCCACTTT. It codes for CASSPGQGLNSPPHF. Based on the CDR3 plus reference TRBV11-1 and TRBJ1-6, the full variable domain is EAEVAQSPRYKITEKSQAVAFWCDPISGHATLYWYRQILGQGPELLVQFQDESVVDDSQLPKDRFSAERLKGVDSTLKIQPAELGDSAMYLCASSPGQGLNSPPHFGNGTRLTVT.

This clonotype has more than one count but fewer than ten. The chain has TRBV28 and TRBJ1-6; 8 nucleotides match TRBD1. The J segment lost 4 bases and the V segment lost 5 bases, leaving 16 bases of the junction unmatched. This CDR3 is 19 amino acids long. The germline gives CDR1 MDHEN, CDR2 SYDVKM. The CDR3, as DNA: TGTGCCAGCAGTGTACGACCCCTTTGGGACAGGTTTTATAATTCACCCCTCCACTTT. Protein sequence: CASSVRPLWDRFYNSPLHF.

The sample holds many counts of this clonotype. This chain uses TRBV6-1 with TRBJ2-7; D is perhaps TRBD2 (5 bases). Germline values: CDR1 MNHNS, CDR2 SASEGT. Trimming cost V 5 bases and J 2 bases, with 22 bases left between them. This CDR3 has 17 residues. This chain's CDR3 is CASSPSGGEIVPYEQYF. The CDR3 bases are TGTGCCAGCAGTCCGTCAGGAGGCGAAATCGTTCCCTACGAGCAGTACTTC.

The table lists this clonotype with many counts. The CDR3 region has the DNA TGCGCCAGCAGCCTGGGGACGGAGCAGTTCTTC. Translating gives CASSLGTEQFF. V usage is TRBV5-1 and J usage is TRBJ2-1; D is possibly TRBD1 or TRBD2 (5 bases each). The germline V gene has CDR1 SGHRS and CDR2 YFSETQ. V gave up 4 bases and J gave up 10 bases, with 9 bases separating them. This CDR3 spans 11 amino acids.

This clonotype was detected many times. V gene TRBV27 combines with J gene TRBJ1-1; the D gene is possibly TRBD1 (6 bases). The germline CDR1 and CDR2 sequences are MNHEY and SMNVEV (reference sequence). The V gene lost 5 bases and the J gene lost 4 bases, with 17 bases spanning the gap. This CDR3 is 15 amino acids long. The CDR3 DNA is TGTGCCAGCAGTACCCTGGGGGCGCGGTTCACTGAAGCTTTCTTT. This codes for CASSTLGARFTEAFF.

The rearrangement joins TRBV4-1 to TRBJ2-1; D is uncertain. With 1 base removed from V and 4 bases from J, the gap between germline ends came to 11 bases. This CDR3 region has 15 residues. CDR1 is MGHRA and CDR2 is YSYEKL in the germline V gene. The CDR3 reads CASSQGFLGYNEQFF. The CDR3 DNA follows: TGCGCCAGCAGCCAAGGGTTCTTGGGGTACAATGAGCAGTTCTTC.